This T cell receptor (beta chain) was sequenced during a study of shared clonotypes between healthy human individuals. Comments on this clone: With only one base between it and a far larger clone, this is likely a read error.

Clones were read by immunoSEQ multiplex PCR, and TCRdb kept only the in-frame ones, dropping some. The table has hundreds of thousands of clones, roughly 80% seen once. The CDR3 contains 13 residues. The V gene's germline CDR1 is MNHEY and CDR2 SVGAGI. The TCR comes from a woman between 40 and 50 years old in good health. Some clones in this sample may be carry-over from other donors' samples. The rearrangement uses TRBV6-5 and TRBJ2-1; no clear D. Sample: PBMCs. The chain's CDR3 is CVSSESRPGEQFF. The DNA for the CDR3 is TGTGTCAGCAGTGAATCCCGACCGGGTGAGCAGTTCTTC.